A selection of T cell receptor beta chains follows, all from one sample in a study of T cell responses to AZD1222 COVID-19 vaccine. TCRdb keeps only in-frame clones here, not all; method: immunoSEQ multiplex PCR. Here the sample spans some 280,000 clones, 90% to 95% being singletons. This material consisted of peripheral blood, taken 28 days after the second AZD1222 dose. Receptor source: an adult who received the AZD1222 COVID-19 vaccine. Each CDR3 is given with its conserved first and last residue. The D gene is left open where the match is weak. A clone size is listed for some rows: how often the clone was seen (once, few, many), or a class if it is expanded.

CDR3nt | CDR3aa | abundance | j_gene | d_gene | v_gene
TGTGCCACCAGCCAGGGGGCGAACACTGAAGCTTTCTTT | CATSQGANTEAFF | few | TRBJ1-1 | TRBD1 | TRBV15
TGTGCCAGCAGTTTCTTCAAAAACGTTCAAGAGACCCAGTACTTC | CASSFFKNVQETQYF | - | TRBJ2-5 | - | TRBV28
TGTGCCAGCAGTGCGGCGGGTCAGGGCTATGGCTACACCTTC | CASSAAGQGYGYTF | - | TRBJ1-2 | - | TRBV2
TGTGCCAGCAGCACGGAGGCAGGTCCTGAGCAGTACTTC | CASSTEAGPEQYF | - | TRBJ2-7 | - | TRBV14
TGTGCCAGCAGTTTCGGACTAGCGGGAGCGGGGGAAGAGACCCAGTACTTC | CASSFGLAGAGEETQYF | - | TRBJ2-5 | TRBD2 | TRBV28
TGCAGCGTTAGCGACAGGGATGGTGGCTACACCTTC | CSVSDRDGGYTF | - | TRBJ1-2 | TRBD1 | TRBV29-1
TGTGCCAGCAGTTTATCCCCCGGGACAGCCATCTATGGCTACACCTTC | CASSLSPGTAIYGYTF | - | TRBJ1-2 | TRBD1 | TRBV27
TGTGCCAGCAGTGGGTGGACAGGGGGTAACACCGGGGAGCTGTTTTTT | CASSGWTGGNTGELFF | - | TRBJ2-2 | TRBD1 | TRBV2
TGTGCCAGCAGCTTAACGACAAAACTGTTTTTT | CASSLTTKLFF | - | TRBJ1-4 | - | TRBV7-9
TGTGCCAGCAGCTTAGGACAGGCAACCTACGAGCAGTACTTC | CASSLGQATYEQYF | - | TRBJ2-7 | - | TRBV11-2
TGTGCCAGCAGCCTCCTTGGGGGAGCTGCCGGATATGGCTACACCTTC | CASSLLGGAAGYGYTF | - | TRBJ1-2 | - | TRBV5-4
TGTGCCAGCAGTACGACCGATTACGAGCAGTACTTC | CASSTTDYEQYF | few | TRBJ2-7 | - | TRBV6-2/TRBV6-3
TGTGCCAGTAGTATTTCGGGTCTAGCGGGGTCCTACAATGAGCAGTTCTTC | CASSISGLAGSYNEQFF | - | TRBJ2-1 | TRBD2 | TRBV19
TGTGCCAGCAGTGATATCTGGGCACCCTTTACCTTC | CASSDIWAPFTF | - | TRBJ1-2 | - | TRBV6-1
TGTGCCACCAGCAGAGTCCCGGGGGAGCACTATGGCTACACCTTC | CATSRVPGEHYGYTF | - | TRBJ1-2 | - | TRBV15
TGTGCCAGCAGCTTAGAAGAAGGGGACGAGCAGTACTTC | CASSLEEGDEQYF | - | TRBJ2-7 | - | TRBV7-9
TGTGCCAGCAGATATAATGGGGACAGATCCCCAGAGACCCAGTACTTC | CASRYNGDRSPETQYF | - | TRBJ2-5 | TRBD1 | TRBV5-6
TGCGCCAGCAGCTTGGTGGGACCTAATTATGAAAAACTGTTTTTT | CASSLVGPNYEKLFF | once | TRBJ1-4 | - | TRBV5-1
TGTGCCAGCAGCCCCGTCCCAGGGGACGACTACACCTTC | CASSPVPGDDYTF | - | TRBJ1-2 | - | TRBV9
TGTGCCAGCAGGGCGGGCGGAGTATACAATGAGCAGTTCTTC | CASRAGGVYNEQFF | once | TRBJ2-1 | - | TRBV27
TGTGCCAGCAGGGAAGAGGACAGGAGGAGTTCACCCCTCCACTTT | CASREEDRRSSPLHF | - | TRBJ1-6 | TRBD1 | TRBV11-2
TGTGCCAGTATGGACCTGGTGGGGCCCCGGGACTATGGCTACACCTTC | CASMDLVGPRDYGYTF | - | TRBJ1-2 | - | TRBV19
TGTGCCAGTCTCTCCTACAATGAGCAGTTCTTC | CASLSYNEQFF | - | TRBJ2-1 | - | TRBV19
TGCAGCGTTGAAAAGAGTACCGGGGGGTACGAGCAGTACTTC | CSVEKSTGGYEQYF | - | TRBJ2-7 | TRBD2 | TRBV29-1
TGTGCCAGCAGTCCCTCTATGGGTCGCGGGACCCAGTACTTC | CASSPSMGRGTQYF | - | TRBJ2-5 | - | TRBV7-9
TGTGCCAGCAGCCCCCAACAGGGGAACTATGGCTACACCTTC | CASSPQQGNYGYTF | - | TRBJ1-2 | TRBD1 | TRBV7-9
TGTGCCAGTAGTATGGAGCCCCCCAGGGAGCTGTTTTTT | CASSMEPPRELFF | - | TRBJ2-2 | - | TRBV19
TGTGCCACCGGGACCGGAAACACCATATATTTT | CATGTGNTIYF | - | TRBJ1-3 | - | TRBV28
TGTGCCAGCAGCTTGAAAAGTCCCGGGAATGAGCAGTTCTTC | CASSLKSPGNEQFF | - | TRBJ2-1 | - | TRBV5-6
TGTGCCAGCAGCCCAGCGGGCCCGACTGAAGCTTTCTTT | CASSPAGPTEAFF | - | TRBJ1-1 | - | TRBV7-8
TGCGCCAGCAGCCTTGCCGGGGACAGAGGGAGCGAGCAGTACTTC | CASSLAGDRGSEQYF | few | TRBJ2-7 | TRBD1 | TRBV5-1
TGTGCCAGCAGCGGCCGGGACAGCTATGGCTACACCTTC | CASSGRDSYGYTF | - | TRBJ1-2 | TRBD1 | TRBV13
TGTGCCAGCAGCTTAGCAGGGGTCGCTGAAGCTTTCTTT | CASSLAGVAEAFF | - | TRBJ1-1 | - | TRBV7-9
TGCAGTGCTAGTAAAAACAGGGTGAACACTGAAGCTTTCTTT | CSASKNRVNTEAFF | - | TRBJ1-1 | - | TRBV20-1
TGTGCCAGCAGCTTAGGACGGATCGGGAGGGAGCAGTACTTC | CASSLGRIGREQYF | - | TRBJ2-7 | TRBD2 | TRBV7-2
TGTGCCAGCTCACCCGGCAGGGCGGATTCACCCCTCCACTTT | CASSPGRADSPLHF | - | TRBJ1-6 | - | TRBV18
TGTGCCAGCAGCATAAATACTGGGGCAGGGTGGATTTTCGAGCAGTACTTC | CASSINTGAGWIFEQYF | - | TRBJ2-7 | - | TRBV21-1
TGTGCCAGCAGTAGGACAGGGCGGGGAGACACTGAAGCTTTCTTT | CASSRTGRGDTEAFF | - | TRBJ1-1 | TRBD1 | TRBV2
TGTGCCAGCAGCTTTGTAGGGGGCATCTCTGGAAACACCATATATTTT | CASSFVGGISGNTIYF | - | TRBJ1-3 | TRBD1 | TRBV5-5
TGTGCCTCTAGAGGGGACAGGAGCTCCTACGAGCAGTACTTC | CASRGDRSSYEQYF | - | TRBJ2-7 | TRBD1 | TRBV19
TGCGCCAGCAACGCGGGACAGGGAGGTAACTATGGCTACACCTTC | CASNAGQGGNYGYTF | - | TRBJ1-2 | TRBD1 | TRBV5-1
TGTGCCAGCAGCTTAGAAGGACTAGCGGGTTACAATGAGCAGTTCTTC | CASSLEGLAGYNEQFF | - | TRBJ2-1 | TRBD2 | TRBV7-9
TGTGCCAGCAGCTTAAAACCATCTGTACAGGGCTACTCCTACGAGCAGTACTTC | CASSLKPSVQGYSYEQYF | - | TRBJ2-7 | - | TRBV13
TGTGCCAGCAAGGCCCCAATCACAGGAGTCCACGAGCAGTACTTC | CASKAPITGVHEQYF | once | TRBJ2-7 | - | TRBV2
TGTGCCAGTACGTATTCTCGGACGGGAGATAATTCACCCCTCCACTTT | CASTYSRTGDNSPLHF | - | TRBJ1-6 | - | TRBV19
TGTGCCAGCAGCCAAGTCGGCGGATACGAAAAACTGTTTTTT | CASSQVGGYEKLFF | - | TRBJ1-4 | - | TRBV14
TGTGCCAGCAGCTTAGGACCGGCCAGGGGTTACGAGCAGTACTTC | CASSLGPARGYEQYF | - | TRBJ2-7 | - | TRBV7-6
TGTGCCAGCAGCTTAGGTTCTAGCGGGAGACATGAGCAGTTCTTC | CASSLGSSGRHEQFF | - | TRBJ2-1 | TRBD2 | TRBV13
TGTGCCAGTACGAGCGAGGCCCTCTCCTATAATTCACCCCTCCACTTT | CASTSEALSYNSPLHF | - | TRBJ1-6 | - | TRBV28
TGTGCCAGCAGCTTGAGGCAAGATAATTCACCCCTCCACTTT | CASSLRQDNSPLHF | - | TRBJ1-6 | - | TRBV7-9
TGTGCCAGCAGCTTATCACAGAACACTGAAGCTTTCTTT | CASSLSQNTEAFF | - | TRBJ1-1 | - | TRBV11-3